Shown below are 2 T cell receptor beta chains from a single sample sequenced in a study of control samples from healthy donors and cancer patients. Using immunoSEQ multiplex PCR, the repertoire was profiled, and TCRdb retains in-frame clones only, with some absent. This table holds some 120,000 clones, roughly 94% found once. The sequenced material came from blood. These receptors originate from a man aged 25 to 40 in good health.

The rearrangement uses TRBV7-9 and TRBJ2-2; D is perhaps TRBD1 (6 bases). The ends were cut back, 4 bases at V and 1 base at J, with 16 bases in the middle. Germline V gives CDR1 SEHNR, CDR2 FQNEAQ (reference sequence). The CDR3 consists of 17 residues. CDR3 DNA sequence: TGTGCCAGCAGCTCATCAACGGGACACCTGAACACCGGGGAGCTGTTTTTT. It yields the protein CASSSSTGHLNTGELFF.

This clone was recorded only once. This chain joins TRBV6-5 and TRBJ1-5, with unresolved D. Germline CDR1 and CDR2: MNHEY and SVGAGI. The CDR3 consists of 11 residues. The ends were cut back, 7 bases at V and 7 bases at J, with 8 bases in the middle. CDR3 amino acids: CASTMGQPQHF. CDR3 bases: TGTGCCAGCACTATGGGGCAGCCCCAGCATTTT.